What follows is one TCR beta chain and its context. The sample is drawn from a study of blood T cell repertoires in COVID-19. Study overall: PBMCs, B-cell-depleted T cells, or T cells provided the cDNA or gDNA that made up the material.

The CDR3 is made up of 15 amino acids. In germline, CDR1 is MGHDK, CDR2 SYGVNS. Trimming removed 4 bases from V and 2 bases from J, with 12 bases in between. The assay was immunoSEQ multiplex PCR, and TCRdb's table has in-frame clones only and misses some. Here the sample spans tens of thousands of clones, roughly 84% being singletons. The chain combines TRBV25-1 with TRBJ1-5, with D possibly TRBD1 on 6 matching bases. Sequencing was carried out using peripheral blood. This clonotype was sampled from a woman older than 75 with active or convalescent COVID-19. The chain's CDR3 is CASSAGALGNQPQHF. CDR3 coding DNA: TGTGCCAGCAGTGCAGGGGCTTTGGGCAATCAGCCCCAGCATTTT.